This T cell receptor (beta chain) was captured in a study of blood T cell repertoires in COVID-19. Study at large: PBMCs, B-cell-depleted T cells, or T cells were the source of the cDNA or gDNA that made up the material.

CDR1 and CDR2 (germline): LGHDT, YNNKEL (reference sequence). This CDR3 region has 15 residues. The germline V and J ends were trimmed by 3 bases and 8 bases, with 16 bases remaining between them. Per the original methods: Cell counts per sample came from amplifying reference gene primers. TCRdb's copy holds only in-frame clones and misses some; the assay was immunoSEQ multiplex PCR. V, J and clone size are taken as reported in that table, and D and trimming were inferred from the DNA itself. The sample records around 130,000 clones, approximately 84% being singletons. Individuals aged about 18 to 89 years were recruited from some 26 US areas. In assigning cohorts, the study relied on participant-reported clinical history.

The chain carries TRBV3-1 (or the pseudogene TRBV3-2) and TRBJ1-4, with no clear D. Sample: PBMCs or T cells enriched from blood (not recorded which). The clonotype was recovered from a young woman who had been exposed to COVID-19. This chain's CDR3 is CASSHTTLTREKLFF. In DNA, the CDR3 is TGTGCCAGCAGCCATACAACGCTGACACGAGAAAAACTGTTTTTT.